This TCR beta chain comes out of a study of CD8 T cells in Susac syndrome. With random hexamers, roughly 0.45 to 1 ug RNA was reverse transcribed. TCRdb recomputed calls from the immunoSEQ multiplex PCR reads with MiXCR, one row per CDR3 protein. The data contain around 71,000 distinct CDR3 sequences, over 90% of them singletons. Concerning this clonotype: No antigen is known for it.

Points from the study as a whole: The TCR sequencing and HLA analysis in the study involved a relatively small number of individuals, as the study acknowledged.

Per the germline V gene, CDR1 is MGHDK and CDR2 is SYGVNS. Trimming removed 3 bases at V and 2 bases at J, with 6 bases between. The CDR3 has 13 amino acids. Sequencing of TCR beta was performed on blood CD8+ T cells and on blood CD4+ T cells. In contrast to the negatively isolated CD8+ and CD4+ T cells, TEMRA cells were FACS-enriched. This receptor was obtained from a human donor with multiple sclerosis. Sequenced input: CD4+ T cells from PBMCs. The chain couples TRBV25-1 to TRBJ2-3; D call uncertain. The chain's CDR3 is CASSDRLTDTQYF. DNA for the CDR3: TGTGCCAGCAGTGACCGACTCACAGATACGCAGTATTTT.